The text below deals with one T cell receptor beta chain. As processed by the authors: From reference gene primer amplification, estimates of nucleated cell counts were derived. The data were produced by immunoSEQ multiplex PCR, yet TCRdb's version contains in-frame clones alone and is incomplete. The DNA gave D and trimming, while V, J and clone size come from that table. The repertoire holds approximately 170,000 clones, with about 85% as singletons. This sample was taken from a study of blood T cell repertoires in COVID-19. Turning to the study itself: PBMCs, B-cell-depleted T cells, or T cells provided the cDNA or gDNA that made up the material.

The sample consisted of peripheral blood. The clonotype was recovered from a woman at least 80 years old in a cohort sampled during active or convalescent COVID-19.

The chain's CDR3 is CASTPGFRADTQYF. The CDR3 nucleotides read TGTGCCAGCACCCCAGGGTTCAGGGCAGATACGCAGTATTTT. J is TRBJ2-3 and V is TRBV7-2; possible D gene TRBD1, 5 bases. This CDR3 contains 14 residues. Between the trimmed V and J ends, which lost 7 bases and 4 bases, there was a span of 15 bases. Germline CDR1 and CDR2: SGHTA and FQGNSA.